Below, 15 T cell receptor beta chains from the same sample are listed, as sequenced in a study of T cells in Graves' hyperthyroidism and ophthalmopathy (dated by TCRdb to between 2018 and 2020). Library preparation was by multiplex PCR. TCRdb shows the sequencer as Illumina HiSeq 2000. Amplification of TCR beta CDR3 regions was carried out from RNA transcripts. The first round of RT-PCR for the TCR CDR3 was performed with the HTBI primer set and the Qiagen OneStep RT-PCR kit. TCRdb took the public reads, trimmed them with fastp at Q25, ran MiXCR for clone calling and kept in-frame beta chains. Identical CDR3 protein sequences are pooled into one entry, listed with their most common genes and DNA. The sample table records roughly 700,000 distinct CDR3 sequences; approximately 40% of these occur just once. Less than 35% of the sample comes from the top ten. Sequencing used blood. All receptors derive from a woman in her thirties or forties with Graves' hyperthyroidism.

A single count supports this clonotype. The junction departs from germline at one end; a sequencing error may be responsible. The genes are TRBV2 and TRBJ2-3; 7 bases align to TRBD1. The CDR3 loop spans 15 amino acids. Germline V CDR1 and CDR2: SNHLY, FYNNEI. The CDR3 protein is CASSEDRAYGDTQYF. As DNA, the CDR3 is TGTGCCAGCAGCGAAGACAGGGCATATGGAGATACGCAGTATTTT.

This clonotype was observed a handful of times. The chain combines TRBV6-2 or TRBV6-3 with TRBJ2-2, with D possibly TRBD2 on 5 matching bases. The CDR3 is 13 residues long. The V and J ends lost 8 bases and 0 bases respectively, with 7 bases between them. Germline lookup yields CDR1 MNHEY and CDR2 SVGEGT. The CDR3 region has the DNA TGTGCCAGCGAGGGCGCGAACACCGGGGAGCTGTTTTTT. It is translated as CASEGANTGELFF.

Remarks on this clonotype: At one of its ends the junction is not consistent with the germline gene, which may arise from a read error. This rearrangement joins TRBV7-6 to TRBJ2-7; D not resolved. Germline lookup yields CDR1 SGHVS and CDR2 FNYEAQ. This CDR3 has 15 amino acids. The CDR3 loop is CASSLEAGRSYERYF. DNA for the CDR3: TGTGCCAGCAGCTTAGAGGCAGGTAGATCCTACGAGCGGTACTTC.

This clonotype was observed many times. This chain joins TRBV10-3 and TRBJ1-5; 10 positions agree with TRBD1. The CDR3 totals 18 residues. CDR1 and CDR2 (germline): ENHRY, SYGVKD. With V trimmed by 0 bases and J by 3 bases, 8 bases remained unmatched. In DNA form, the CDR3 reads TGTGCCATCAGTGAGTCCCTAGACAGGGGGCTTTACAATCAGCCCCAGCATTTT. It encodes CAISESLDRGLYNQPQHF.

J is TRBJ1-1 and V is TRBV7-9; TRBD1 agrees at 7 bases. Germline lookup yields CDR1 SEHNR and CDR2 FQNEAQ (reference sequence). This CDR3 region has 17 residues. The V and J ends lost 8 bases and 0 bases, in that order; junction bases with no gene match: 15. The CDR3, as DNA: TGTGCCAGCGGCGACGACAGGGTTGGTGAAATGAACACTGAAGCTTTCTTT. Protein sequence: CASGDDRVGEMNTEAFF.

CDR3 in amino acids: CASGPSQLRKTQYF. The CDR3, as DNA: TGTGCCAGCGGCCCAAGTCAATTAAGGAAGACCCAGTACTTC. The chain carries TRBV28 and TRBJ2-5; D call uncertain. Germline V gene sequence: CDR1 MDHEN, CDR2 SYDVKM. V lost 8 bases to trimming and J lost 6 bases, with 19 bases between them. The CDR3 is 14 amino acids.

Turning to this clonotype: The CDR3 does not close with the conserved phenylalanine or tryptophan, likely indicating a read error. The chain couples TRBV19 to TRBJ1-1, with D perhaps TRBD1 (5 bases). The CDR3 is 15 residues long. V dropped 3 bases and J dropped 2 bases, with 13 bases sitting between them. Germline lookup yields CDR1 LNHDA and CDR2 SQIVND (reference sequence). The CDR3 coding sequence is TGTGCCAGTAGTATTTCATCAGACAGAAACACTGAAGCTTTCTCT. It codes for CASSISSDRNTEAFS.

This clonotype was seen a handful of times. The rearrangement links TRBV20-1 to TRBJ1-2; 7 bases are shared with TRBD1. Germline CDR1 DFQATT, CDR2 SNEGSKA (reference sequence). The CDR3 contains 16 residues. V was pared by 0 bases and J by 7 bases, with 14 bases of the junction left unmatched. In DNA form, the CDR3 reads TGCAGTGCTAGAGAGAGGGGAAAAGGGGGCATCGGTGGCTACACCTTC. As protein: CSARERGKGGIGGYTF.

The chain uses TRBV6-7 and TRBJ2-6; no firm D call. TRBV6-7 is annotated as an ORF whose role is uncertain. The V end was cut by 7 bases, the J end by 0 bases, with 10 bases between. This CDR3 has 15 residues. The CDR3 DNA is TGTGCCAGCAACAATCAGTTCTCTGGGGCCAACGTCCTGACTTTC. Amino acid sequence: CASNNQFSGANVLTF.

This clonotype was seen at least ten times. CDR3 in amino acids: CASSPYSDGNTIYF. In DNA, the CDR3 is TGTGCCAGCAGTCCCTATTCGGACGGAAACACCATATATTTT. The rearrangement joins TRBV2 to TRBJ1-3, with D unclear. The CDR3 is 14 amino acids. In germline, CDR1 is SNHLY, CDR2 FYNNEI. The V gene lost 5 bases and the J gene lost 4 bases, with 12 bases spanning the gap.

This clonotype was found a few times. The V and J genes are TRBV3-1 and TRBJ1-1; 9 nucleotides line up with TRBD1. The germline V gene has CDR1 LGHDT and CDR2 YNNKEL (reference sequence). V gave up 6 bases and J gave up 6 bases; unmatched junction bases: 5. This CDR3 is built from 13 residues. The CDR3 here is CASRGTGWSEAFF. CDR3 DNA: TGTGCCAGCAGGGGGACAGGGTGGTCTGAAGCTTTCTTT.

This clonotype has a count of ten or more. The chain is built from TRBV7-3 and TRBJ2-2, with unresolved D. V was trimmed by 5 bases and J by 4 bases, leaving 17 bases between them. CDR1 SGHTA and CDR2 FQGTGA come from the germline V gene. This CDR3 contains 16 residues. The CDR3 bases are TGTGCCAGCAGCCCTGCCTGGGTACGAGGCACCGGGGAGCTGTTTTTT. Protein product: CASSPAWVRGTGELFF. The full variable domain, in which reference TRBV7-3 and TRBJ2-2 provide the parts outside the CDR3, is GAGVSQTPSNKVTEKGKYVELRCDPISGHTALYWYRQSLGQGPEFLIYFQGTGAADDSGLPNDRFFAVRPEGSVSTLKIQRTERGDSAVYLCASSPAWVRGTGELFFGEGSRLTVL.

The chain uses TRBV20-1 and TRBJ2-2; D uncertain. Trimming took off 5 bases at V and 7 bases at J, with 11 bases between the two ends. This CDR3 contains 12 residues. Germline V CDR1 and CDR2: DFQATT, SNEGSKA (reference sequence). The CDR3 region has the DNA TGCAGTGCTCGAGTCCCGGACGGGGAGCTGTTTTTT. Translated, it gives CSARVPDGELFF.

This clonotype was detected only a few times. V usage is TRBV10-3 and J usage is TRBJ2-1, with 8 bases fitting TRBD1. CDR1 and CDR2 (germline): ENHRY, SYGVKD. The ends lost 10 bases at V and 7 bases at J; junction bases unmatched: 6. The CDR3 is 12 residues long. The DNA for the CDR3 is TGTGCCACTGGGACAGGCGGGAATGAGCAGTTCTTC. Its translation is CATGTGGNEQFF.

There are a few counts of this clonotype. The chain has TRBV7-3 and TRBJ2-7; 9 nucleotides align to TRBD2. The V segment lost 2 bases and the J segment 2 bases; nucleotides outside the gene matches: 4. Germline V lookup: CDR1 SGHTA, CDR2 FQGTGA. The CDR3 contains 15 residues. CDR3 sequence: CASSLQREVPYEQYF. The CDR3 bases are TGTGCCAGCAGCTTACAGCGGGAGGTCCCCTACGAGCAGTACTTC.